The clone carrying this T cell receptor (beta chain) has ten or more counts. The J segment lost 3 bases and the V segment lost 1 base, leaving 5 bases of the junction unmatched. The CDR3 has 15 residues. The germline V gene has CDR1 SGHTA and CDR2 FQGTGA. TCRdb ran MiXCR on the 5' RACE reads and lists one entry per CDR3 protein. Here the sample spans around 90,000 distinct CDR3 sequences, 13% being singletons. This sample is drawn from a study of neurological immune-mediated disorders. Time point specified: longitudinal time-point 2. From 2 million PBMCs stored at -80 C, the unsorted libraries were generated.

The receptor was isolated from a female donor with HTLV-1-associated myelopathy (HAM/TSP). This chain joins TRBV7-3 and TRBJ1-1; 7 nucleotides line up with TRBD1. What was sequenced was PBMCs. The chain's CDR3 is CASSLKPGTDTEAFF. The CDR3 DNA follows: TGTGCCAGCAGCTTAAAGCCCGGGACAGACACTGAAGCTTTCTTT.